This T cell receptor beta chain was captured by sequencing in a study of PD-1 blockade in classical Hodgkin lymphoma. Germline V gives CDR1 MDHEN, CDR2 SYDVKM. V was pared by 1 base and J by 0 bases, with 13 bases between. The CDR3 totals 17 residues. Study findings and constraints: Researchers reported that CD4+ TCR diversity, though not CD8+, rose significantly by C4D1. Repertoires differed for reasons still undefined, possibly disease activity or prior therapy.

On this clone: The antigen is unknown.

Documented time point: cycle 4 day 1 (C4D1), after five to seven weeks of nivolumab. All patients experienced relapse after autologous stem cell transplantation, and brentuximab vedotin exposure was variable. After PBMCs were thawed, their CD8+ T cells were isolated by magnetic negative selection. Using immunoSEQ multiplex PCR, the repertoire was profiled, and TCRdb retains in-frame clones only, with some absent. This sample has about 10,000 clones; 74% occur once, and the top ten carry roughly a tenth. The receptor was derived from a human donor with classical Hodgkin lymphoma. The V call is TRBV28, the J call TRBJ1-3; the D gene is possibly TRBD1 (5 bases). Specimen: CD8+ T cells from blood, collected before the fourth cycle of nivolumab. The CDR3 loop is CASSLLGQGSSGNTIYF. CDR3 nucleotide sequence: TGTGCCAGCAGTTTATTAGGCCAGGGAAGCTCTGGAAACACCATATATTTT.